The 3 T cell receptor beta chains in this list originate from one sample, sequenced in a study of CD8 T cells in ankylosing spondylitis (dated by TCRdb to the late 2010s). Libraries were built with 5' RACE. Data came from an Illumina HiSeq 2500. TCRdb reran the public reads through fastp at Q25 and MiXCR, keeping productive beta chains. Rows with one shared CDR3 protein collapse into an entry with the most common genes and DNA. The sample yields under 200,000 distinct CDR3 sequences; approximately 10% were counted once. The ten largest clones take up almost 30% of the sample. Sequenced sample: blood, either unsorted or a sorted T cell fraction (not recorded which). The receptors were gathered from a male donor with ankylosing spondylitis or in good health (not recorded which).

The J gene is TRBJ2-1, the V gene TRBV19, with 13 bases matching TRBD2. The germline gives CDR1 LNHDA, CDR2 SQIVND (reference sequence). The CDR3 contains 18 residues. Trimming took 4 bases from V and 0 from J; bases not matched to a gene: 6. This CDR3 reads CASSSRTSGGSSYNEQFF. CDR3 DNA: TGTGCCAGTAGTAGCAGGACTAGCGGGGGCAGCTCCTACAATGAGCAGTTCTTC.

This clonotype came up many times. V is TRBV5-1 and J is TRBJ1-6; 9 bases match TRBD1. V gave up 3 bases and J gave up 9 bases; unmatched junction bases: 7. There are 15 residues in the CDR3. Germline CDR1 SGHRS, CDR2 YFSETQ. The CDR3 DNA reads as TGCGCCAGCAGCTGGACCGGGACAGGGAGTTCACCCCTCCACTTT. Translation gives CASSWTGTGSSPLHF. The full variable domain, its missing parts supplied by reference TRBV5-1 and TRBJ1-6, is KAGVTQTPRYLIKTRGQQVTLSCSPISGHRSVSWYQQTPGQGLQFLFEYFSETQRNKGNFPGRFSGRQFSNSRSEMNVSTLELGDSALYLCASSWTGTGSSPLHFGNGTRLTVT.

The sample holds many counts of this clonotype. This chain uses TRBV18 with TRBJ1-5, with 7 bases that match TRBD1. The germline V gene has CDR1 KGHSH and CDR2 LQKENI. Losses at the gene ends were 11 bases for V and 5 bases for J; bases not matched to a gene: 6. The CDR3 has 12 amino acids. The CDR3 reads CASKTGDQPQHF. CDR3 sequence (DNA): TGTGCCTCTAAAACAGGGGATCAGCCCCAGCATTTT.